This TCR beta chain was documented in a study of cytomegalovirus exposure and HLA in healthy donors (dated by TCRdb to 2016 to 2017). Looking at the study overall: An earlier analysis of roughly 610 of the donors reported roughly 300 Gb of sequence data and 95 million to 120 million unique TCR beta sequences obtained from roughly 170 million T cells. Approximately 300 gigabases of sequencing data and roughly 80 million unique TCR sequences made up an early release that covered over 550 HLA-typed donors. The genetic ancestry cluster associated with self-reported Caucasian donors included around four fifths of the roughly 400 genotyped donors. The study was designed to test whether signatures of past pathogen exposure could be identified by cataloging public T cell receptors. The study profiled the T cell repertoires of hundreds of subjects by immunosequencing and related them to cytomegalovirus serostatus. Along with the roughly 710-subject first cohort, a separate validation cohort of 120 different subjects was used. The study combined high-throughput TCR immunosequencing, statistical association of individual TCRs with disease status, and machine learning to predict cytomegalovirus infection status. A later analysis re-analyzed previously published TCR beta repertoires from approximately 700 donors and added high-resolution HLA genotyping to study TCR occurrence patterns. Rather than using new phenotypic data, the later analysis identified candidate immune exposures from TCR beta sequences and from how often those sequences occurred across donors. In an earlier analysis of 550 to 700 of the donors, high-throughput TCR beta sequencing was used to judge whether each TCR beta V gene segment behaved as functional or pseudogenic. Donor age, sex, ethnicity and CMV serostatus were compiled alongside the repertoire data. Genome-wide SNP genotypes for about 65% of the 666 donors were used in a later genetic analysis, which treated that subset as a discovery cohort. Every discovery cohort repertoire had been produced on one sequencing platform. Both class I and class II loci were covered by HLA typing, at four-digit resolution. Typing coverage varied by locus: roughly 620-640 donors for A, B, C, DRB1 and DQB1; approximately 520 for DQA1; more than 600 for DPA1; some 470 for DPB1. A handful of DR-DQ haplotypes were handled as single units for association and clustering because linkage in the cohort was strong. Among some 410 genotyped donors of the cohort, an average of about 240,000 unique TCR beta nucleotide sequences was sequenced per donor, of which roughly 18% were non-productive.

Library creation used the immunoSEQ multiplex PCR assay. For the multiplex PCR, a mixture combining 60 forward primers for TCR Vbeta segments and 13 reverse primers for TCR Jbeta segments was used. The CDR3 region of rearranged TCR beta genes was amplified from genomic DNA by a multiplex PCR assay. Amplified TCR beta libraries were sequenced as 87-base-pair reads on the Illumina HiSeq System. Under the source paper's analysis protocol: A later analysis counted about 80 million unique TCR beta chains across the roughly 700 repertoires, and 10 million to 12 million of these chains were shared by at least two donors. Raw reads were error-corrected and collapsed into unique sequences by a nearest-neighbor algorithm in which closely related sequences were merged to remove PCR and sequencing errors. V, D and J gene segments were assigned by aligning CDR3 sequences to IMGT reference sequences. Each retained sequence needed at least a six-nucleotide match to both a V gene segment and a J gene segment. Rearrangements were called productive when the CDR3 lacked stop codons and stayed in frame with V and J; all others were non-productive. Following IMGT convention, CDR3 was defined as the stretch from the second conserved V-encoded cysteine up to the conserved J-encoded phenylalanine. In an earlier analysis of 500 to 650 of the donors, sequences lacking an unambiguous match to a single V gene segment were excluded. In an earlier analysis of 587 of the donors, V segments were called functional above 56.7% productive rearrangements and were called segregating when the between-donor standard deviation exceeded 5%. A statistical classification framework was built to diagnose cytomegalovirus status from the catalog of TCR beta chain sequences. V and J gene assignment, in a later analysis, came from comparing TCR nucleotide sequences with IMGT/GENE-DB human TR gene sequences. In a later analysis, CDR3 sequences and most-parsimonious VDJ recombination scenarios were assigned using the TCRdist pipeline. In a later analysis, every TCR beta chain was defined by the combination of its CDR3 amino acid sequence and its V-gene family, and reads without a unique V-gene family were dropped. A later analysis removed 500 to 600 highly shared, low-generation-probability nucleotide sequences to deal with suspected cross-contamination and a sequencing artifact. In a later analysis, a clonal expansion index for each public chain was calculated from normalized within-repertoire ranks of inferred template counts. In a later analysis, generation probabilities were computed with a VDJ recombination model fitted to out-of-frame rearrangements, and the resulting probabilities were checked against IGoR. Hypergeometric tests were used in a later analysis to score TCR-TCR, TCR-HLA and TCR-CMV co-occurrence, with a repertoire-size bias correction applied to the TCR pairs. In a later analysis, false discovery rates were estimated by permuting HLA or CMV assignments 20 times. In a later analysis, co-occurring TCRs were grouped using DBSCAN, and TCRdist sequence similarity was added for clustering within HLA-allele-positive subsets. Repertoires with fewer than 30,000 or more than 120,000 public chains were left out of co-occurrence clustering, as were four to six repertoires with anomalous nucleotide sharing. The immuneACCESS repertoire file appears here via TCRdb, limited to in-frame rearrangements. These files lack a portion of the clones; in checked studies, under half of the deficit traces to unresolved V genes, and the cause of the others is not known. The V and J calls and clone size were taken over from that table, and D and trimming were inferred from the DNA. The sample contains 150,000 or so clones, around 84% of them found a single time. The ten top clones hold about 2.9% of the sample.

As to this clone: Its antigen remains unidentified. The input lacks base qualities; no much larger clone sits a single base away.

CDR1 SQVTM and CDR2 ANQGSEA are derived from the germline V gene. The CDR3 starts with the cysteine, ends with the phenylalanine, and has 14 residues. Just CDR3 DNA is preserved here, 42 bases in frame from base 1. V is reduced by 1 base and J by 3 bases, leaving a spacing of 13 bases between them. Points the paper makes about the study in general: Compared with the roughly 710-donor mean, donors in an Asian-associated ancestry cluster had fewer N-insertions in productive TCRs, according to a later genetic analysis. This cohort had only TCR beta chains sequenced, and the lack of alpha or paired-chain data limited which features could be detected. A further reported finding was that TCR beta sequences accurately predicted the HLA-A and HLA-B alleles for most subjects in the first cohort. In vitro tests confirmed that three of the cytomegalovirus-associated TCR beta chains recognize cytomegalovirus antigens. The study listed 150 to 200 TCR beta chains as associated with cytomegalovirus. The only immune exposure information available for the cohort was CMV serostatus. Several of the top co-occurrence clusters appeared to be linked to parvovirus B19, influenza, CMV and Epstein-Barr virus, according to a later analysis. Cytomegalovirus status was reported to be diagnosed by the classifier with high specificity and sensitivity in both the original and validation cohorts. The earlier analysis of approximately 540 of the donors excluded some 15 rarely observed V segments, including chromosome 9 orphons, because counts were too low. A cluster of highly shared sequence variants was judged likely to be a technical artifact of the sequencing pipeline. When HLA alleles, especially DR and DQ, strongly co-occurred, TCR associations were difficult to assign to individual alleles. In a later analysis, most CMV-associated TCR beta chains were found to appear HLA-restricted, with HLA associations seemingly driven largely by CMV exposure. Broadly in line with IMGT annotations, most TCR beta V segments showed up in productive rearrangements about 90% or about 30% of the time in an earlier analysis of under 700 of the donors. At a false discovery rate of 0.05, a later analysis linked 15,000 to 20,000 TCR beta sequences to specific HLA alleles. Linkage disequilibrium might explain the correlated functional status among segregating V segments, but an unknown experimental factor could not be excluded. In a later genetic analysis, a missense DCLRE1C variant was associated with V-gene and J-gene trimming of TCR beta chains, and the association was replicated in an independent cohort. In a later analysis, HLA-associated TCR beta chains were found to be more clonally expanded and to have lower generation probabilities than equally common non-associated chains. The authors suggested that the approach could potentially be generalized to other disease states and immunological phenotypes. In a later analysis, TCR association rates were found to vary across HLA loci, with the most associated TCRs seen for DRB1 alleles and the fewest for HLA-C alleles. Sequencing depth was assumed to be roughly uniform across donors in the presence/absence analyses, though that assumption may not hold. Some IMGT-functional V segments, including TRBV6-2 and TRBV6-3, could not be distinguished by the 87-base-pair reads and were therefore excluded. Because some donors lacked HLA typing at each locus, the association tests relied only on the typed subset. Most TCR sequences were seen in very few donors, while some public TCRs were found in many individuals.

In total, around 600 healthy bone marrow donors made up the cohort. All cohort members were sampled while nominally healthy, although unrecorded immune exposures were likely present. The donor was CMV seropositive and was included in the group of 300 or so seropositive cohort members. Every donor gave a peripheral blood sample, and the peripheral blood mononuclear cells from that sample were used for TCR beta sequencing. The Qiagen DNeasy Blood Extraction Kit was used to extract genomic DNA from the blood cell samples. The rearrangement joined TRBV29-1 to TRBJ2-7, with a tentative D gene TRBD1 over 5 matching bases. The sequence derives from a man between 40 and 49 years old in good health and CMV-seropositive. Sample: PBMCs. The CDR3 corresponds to CSVEGAGSNYEQYF. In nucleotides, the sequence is TGCAGCGTTGAAGGGGCAGGGTCTAACTACGAGCAGTACTTC.